This T cell receptor (beta chain) comes out of a study of blood T cell repertoires in COVID-19. In the study overall: Sample material is recorded as cDNA or gDNA derived from T cells, B-cell-depleted T cells, or PBMCs.

This CDR3 has 13 amino acids. The germline V gene encodes CDR1 MDHEN and CDR2 SYDVKM. With 3 bases removed from V and 2 bases from J, the gap between germline ends came to 8 bases. Clinical history as reported by participants underpinned cohort assignment. TCRdb's copy holds only in-frame clones and misses some; the assay was immunoSEQ multiplex PCR. The sample has fewer than 500,000 clones; around 90% are singletons. This sequence joins TRBV28 and TRBJ2-7; D gene unclear. The TCR sequence derives from a woman aged 18-29 years with acute COVID-19. Material: PBMCs or T cells enriched from blood (not recorded which). The CDR3 loop is CASSLSLTYEQYF. CDR3 DNA sequence: TGTGCCAGCAGTTTGTCTCTTACCTACGAGCAGTACTTC.